The clone carrying this TCR beta chain has more than one count but fewer than ten. Antigen: not known. Trimming stripped 6 bases from V and 2 bases from J, with 12 bases between. The CDR3 has 15 residues. CDR1 and CDR2 from the germline V gene are SGHKS and YYEKEE (reference sequence). This entry comes from a study of T cells in Graves' hyperthyroidism and ophthalmopathy. Study-wide results and limits: Ophthalmopathy could be told apart from stable hyperthyroidism with a 13 V-J model.

Those patients with uncontrolled infection, other autoimmune disease, pregnancy or lactation were excluded. Diagnoses were established using clinical symptoms, serum thyroxine and TRAb, thyroid ultrasound and orbital computed tomography. PBMCs came from 10 ml fresh peripheral blood. What was amplified from RNA transcripts were TCR beta CDR3 regions. HTBI primers were used for first-round RT-PCR of the TCR CDR3. TCRdb re-called the multiplex PCR reads through MiXCR, storing one row per CDR3 protein. Of about 590,000 distinct CDR3 sequences in the sample, approximately 15% were seen once. The source material was blood. This rearrangement joins TRBV5-5 to TRBJ1-6, with D hard to call. This TCR came from a woman aged 18-35 years with Graves' ophthalmopathy. The CDR3 DNA follows: TGTGCCAGCACCTTTGTCGGGACCTATAATTCACCCCTCCACTTT. This gives the protein CASTFVGTYNSPLHF. The variable domain in full, with the rest retrieved from reference TRBV5-5 and TRBJ1-6, is DAGVTQSPTHLIKTRGQQVTLRCSPISGHKSVSWYQQVLGQGPQFIFQYYEKEERGRGNFPDRFSARQFPNYSSELNVNALLLGDSALYLCASTFVGTYNSPLHFGNGTRLTVT.